These 21 T cell receptor beta chains originate from one sample sequenced in a study of T cell repertoires in ileal Crohn's disease. The method was immunoSEQ multiplex PCR; TCRdb's version includes in-frame clones alone and lacks a portion of them. Of roughly 15,000 clones listed, around four fifths are singletons. The sequenced material came from ileal tissue. Source of these receptors: an adult with Crohn's disease.

DNA of the CDR3: TGTGCCAGCGAATCATCGGCCGGGGAGACCCAGTACTTC. This gives the protein CASESSAGETQYF. The chain joins TRBV7-9 to TRBJ2-5; D is uncertain. V was trimmed by 8 bases and J by 5 bases, leaving 15 bases between them. Germline V CDR1 and CDR2: SEHNR, FQNEAQ (reference sequence). This CDR3 is 13 amino acids long. Drawing the rest from reference TRBV7-9 and TRBJ2-5, the complete variable domain is DTGVSQNPRHKITKRGQNVTFRCDPISEHNRLYWYRQTLGQGPEFLTYFQNEAQLEKSRLLSDRFSAERPKGSFSTLEIQRTEQGDSAMYLCASESSAGETQYFGPGTRLLVL.

Concerning this clone: One end of the junction is discordant with germline, which a read error may explain. The rearrangement uses TRBV7-7 and TRBJ2-1, with D possibly being TRBD2 (6 bases). CDR1 SSHAT and CDR2 FNYEAQ come from the germline V gene (reference sequence). CDR3 length equals 13 residues. The CDR3 nucleotides are TGTGCTAGCAGCTTACCGGGAGACAATGAGCAGTTCTTC. Translating gives CASSLPGDNEQFF. Full variable domain (outside the CDR3, taken from reference TRBV7-7 and TRBJ2-1): GAGVSQSPRYKVTKRGQDVTLRCDPISSHATLYWYQQALGQGPEFLTYFNYEAQPDKSGLPSDRFSAERPEGSISTLTIQRTEQRDSAMYRCASSLPGDNEQFFGPGTRLTVL.

A few counts support this clone. The same CDR3 can be traced to other DNA sequences in this sample. The gene calls are TRBV5-1 and TRBJ2-2, with 8 bases aligning to TRBD1. The germline V gene has CDR1 SGHRS and CDR2 YFSETQ. CDR3 length: 13 residues. Trimming removed 4 bases from V and 6 bases from J; junction bases left unmatched: 2. The CDR3 DNA reads as TGCGCCAGCAGCACGGACAGGGCCGGGGAGCTGTTTTTT. Translation gives CASSTDRAGELFF.

This chain uses TRBV5-1 with TRBJ1-1; TRBD1 might be the D (6 bases). V was pared by 4 bases and J by 0 bases, with 10 bases between. CDR1 is SGHRS, CDR2 YFSETQ, per germline. The CDR3 totals 14 residues. CDR3 bases: TGCGCCAGCAGCCACGGACAGATGAACACTGAAGCTTTCTTT. Translating gives CASSHGQMNTEAFF.

This chain connects TRBV18 to TRBJ2-3; D is unresolved. V lost 3 bases and J lost 5, with 15 bases in between. Looked up from germline, CDR1 is KGHSH and CDR2 is LQKENI. CDR3 length: 15 residues. The CDR3 sequence is CASSPTGFGVDTQYF. CDR3 bases: TGTGCCAGCTCACCGACCGGGTTCGGAGTAGATACGCAGTATTTT. Based on the CDR3 plus reference TRBV18 and TRBJ2-3, the full variable domain is NAGVMQNPRHLVRRRGQEARLRCSPMKGHSHVYWYRQLPEEGLKFMVYLQKENIIDESGMPKERFSAEFPKEGPSILRIQQVVRGDSAAYFCASSPTGFGVDTQYFGPGTRLTVL.

V and J are TRBV11-1 and TRBJ2-7, with 9 bases identical to TRBD1. The CDR3 length is 16 residues. Germline V gene data show CDR1 as SGHAT and CDR2 as FQDESV (reference sequence). Trimming removed 0 bases from V and 2 bases from J; junction bases left unmatched: 5. The CDR3 region is CASSLAGQGNPYEQYF. In nucleotides, the CDR3 is TGTGCCAGCAGCTTAGCCGGACAGGGGAATCCCTACGAGCAGTACTTC.

The chain is built from TRBV28 and TRBJ1-3; 7 bases fit TRBD1. The CDR3 runs 14 residues. The trim removed 5 bases at V and 2 bases at J, leaving 3 bases unmatched. Germline values: CDR1 MDHEN, CDR2 SYDVKM. CDR3 sequence (DNA): TGTGCCAGCAGTCCCGGGACAGCTGGAAACACCATATATTTT. As protein: CASSPGTAGNTIYF.

This clone was recorded only once. J is TRBJ2-1 and V is TRBV7-9; the match to TRBD2 covers 13 bases. This CDR3 is 15 amino acids long. In germline, CDR1 is SEHNR, CDR2 FQNEAQ (reference sequence). After removal of 5 bases from V and 8 bases from J, the junction contained 6 bases not matched to a gene. CDR3 residues: CASSLGLAGNDEQFF. The CDR3 DNA reads as TGTGCCAGCAGCCTGGGACTAGCGGGGAACGATGAGCAGTTCTTC.

This clone appeared a few times. The rearrangement joins TRBV7-6 to TRBJ1-6; TRBD1 might be the D (5 bases). CDR3 length: 15 residues. Trimming removed 3 bases from V and 9 bases from J, with 15 bases in between. CDR1 and CDR2 from the germline V gene are SGHVS and FNYEAQ. The CDR3: CASSFREQVGSPLHF. The DNA for the CDR3 is TGTGCCAGCAGCTTTCGAGAACAGGTGGGTTCACCCCTCCACTTT. The full variable domain, completed using reference TRBV7-6 and TRBJ1-6, is GAGVSQSPRYKVTKRGQDVALRCDPISGHVSLYWYRQALGQGPEFLTYFNYEAQQDKSGLPNDRFSAERPEGSISTLTIQRTEQRDSAMYRCASSFREQVGSPLHFGNGTRLTVT.

This rearrangement joins TRBV2 to TRBJ1-1; D ambiguous. Trimming pared 1 base from V and 0 bases from J, leaving 12 bases between. CDR1 is SNHLY, CDR2 FYNNEI, per germline. The CDR3 consists of 16 residues. Here the CDR3 reads CASSEERPGVNTEAFF. The CDR3 region has the DNA TGTGCCAGCAGTGAAGAGCGGCCGGGAGTGAACACTGAAGCTTTCTTT.

This chain joins TRBV11-2 and TRBJ2-1, with D possibly matching TRBD2 (6 bases). The V gene lost 6 bases and the J gene lost 1 base, with 16 bases spanning the gap. CDR1 is SGHAT and CDR2 is FQNNGV in the germline V gene. The CDR3 length is 16 residues. CDR3 coding DNA: TGTGCCAGCAGGACGGGTTCTAGCGCTTCCTACAATGAGCAGTTCTTC. Amino acids: CASRTGSSASYNEQFF. Variable domain in full (rest from reference TRBV11-2 and TRBJ2-1): EAGVAQSPRYKIIEKRQSVAFWCNPISGHATLYWYQQILGQGPKLLIQFQNNGVVDDSQLPKDRFSAERLKGVDSTLKIQPAKLEDSAVYLCASRTGSSASYNEQFFGPGTRLTVL.

The genes are TRBV28 and TRBJ1-5, with D tentatively TRBD1 (5 bases). CDR3 length: 17 amino acids. V lost 6 bases and J lost 7, with 25 bases in between. Germline CDR1 and CDR2: MDHEN and SYDVKM. This chain's CDR3 is CASSRSGAGSLGQPQHF. The CDR3 nucleotides read TGTGCCAGCAGCAGGAGCGGGGCAGGGAGTTTAGGCCAGCCCCAGCATTTT.

The rearrangement joins TRBV6-5 to TRBJ2-1; 10 bases are shared with TRBD2. Germline trimming cut 6 bases from V and 5 bases from J; bases unmatched to any gene: 7. This CDR3 has 15 residues. CDR1 MNHEY and CDR2 SVGAGI come from the germline V gene. CDR3: CASRGLSGRDNEQFF. In DNA, the CDR3 is TGTGCCAGCAGGGGTCTCAGCGGGAGGGACAATGAGCAGTTCTTC.

The chain combines TRBV2 with TRBJ2-3, with 8 bases matching TRBD2. Germline CDR1 SNHLY, CDR2 FYNNEI. Germline trimming cut 3 bases from V and 9 bases from J; bases unmatched to any gene: 2. CDR3 length equals 12 residues. Here the CDR3 DNA reads TGTGCCAGCAGTGAGCGCGGGGGGACGCAGTATTTT. Amino acids: CASSERGGTQYF.

The chain joins TRBV5-1 to TRBJ1-1, with TRBD1 identical over 7 bases. Germline V gene data show CDR1 as SGHRS and CDR2 as YFSETQ. J lost 0 bases, V lost 5 bases, and 4 bases had no gene match. The CDR3 spans 14 residues. This CDR3 reads CASRPGTVNTEAFF. Written as DNA, the CDR3 is TGCGCCAGCAGGCCCGGGACAGTGAACACTGAAGCTTTCTTT.

CDR3 nucleotide sequence: TGTGCCAGCAGCGTAGCTGGGCCAAACCACGGAAACTATGGCTACACCTTC. Protein sequence: CASSVAGPNHGNYGYTF. The V and J genes are TRBV9 and TRBJ1-2; no firm D call. V was shortened by 0 bases and J by 2 bases, with 17 bases between the two germline ends. There are 17 residues in the CDR3. Germline V gives CDR1 SGDLS, CDR2 YYNGEE.

This chain uses TRBV30 with TRBJ1-4; possibly TRBD1 for D (6 bases). Germline CDR1 reads GTSNPN; CDR2 reads SVGIG (reference sequence). V was trimmed by 0 bases and J by 8 bases, leaving 13 bases between them. The CDR3 consists of 14 residues. In nucleotides, the CDR3 is TGTGCCTGGAGTGTGGCAGGGGTAATGGAAAAACTGTTTTTT. Translating it yields CAWSVAGVMEKLFF.

V and J are TRBV28 and TRBJ1-5, with D possibly being TRBD1 (5 bases). Trimming took off 3 bases at V and 6 bases at J, with 12 bases between the two ends. CDR1 MDHEN and CDR2 SYDVKM come from the germline V gene. The CDR3 sequence is 14 residues long. The CDR3 DNA reads TGTGCCAGCAGTTTGGGGGGTAGTAGTCAGCCCCAGCATTTT. Protein product: CASSLGGSSQPQHF.

The V gene is TRBV4-3, the J gene TRBJ1-2; 7 bases are a match to TRBD1. Trimming at V came to 2 bases and at J to 4 bases, leaving 4 bases not matched to a gene. Germline V gene data show CDR1 as LGHNA and CDR2 as YSLEER. The CDR3 runs to 14 residues. CDR3 amino acids: CASSQMGQTYGYTF. DNA for the CDR3: TGCGCCAGCAGCCAAATGGGACAGACCTATGGCTACACCTTC.

This chain connects TRBV7-9 to TRBJ1-5; the match to TRBD1 covers 7 bases. Germline CDR1 SEHNR, CDR2 FQNEAQ (reference sequence). The J segment lost 2 bases and the V segment lost 5 bases, leaving 6 bases of the junction unmatched. The CDR3 is 15 residues long. CDR3 loop: CASSMTGTGNQPQHF. The CDR3 region has the DNA TGTGCCAGCAGCATGACAGGGACGGGCAATCAGCCCCAGCATTTT.

The chain joins TRBV27 to TRBJ2-7; a weak D match, TRBD2 (7 bases). CDR3 length equals 13 residues. Trimming removed 6 bases from V and 6 bases from J, with 15 bases in between. Germline CDR1 is MNHEY and CDR2 is SMNVEV (reference sequence). The CDR3 loop is CASRLVGGGEQYF. The CDR3 DNA follows: TGTGCCAGCAGGCTAGTGGGAGGGGGCGAGCAGTACTTC.